A selection of T cell receptor beta chains follows, all from one sample in a study of immune evolution from preneoplasia to lung adenocarcinoma. Sequencing was performed with immunoSEQ multiplex PCR; in TCRdb, only in-frame clones are kept and a portion is missing. The data hold about 4,800 clones, with roughly 78% observed a single time. Sequenced material: FFPE normal lung tissue adjacent to the tumor. The receptors stem from a person aged 45 to 69 with lung adenocarcinoma. Each CDR3 is given with its conserved first and last residue. D genes are given only for firm matches. The listing skips clone size in some rows; elsewhere it reads once, few, many or a size class.

CDR3 DNA: TGTGCCAGCAGCCACGGGACACGAGAGACCCAGTACTTC
CDR3 protein: CASSHGTRETQYF
V gene: TRBV6-5
CDR3 length: 13
J gene: TRBJ2-5
clone size: NA
D gene: NA

CDR3 DNA: TGTGCCACCCGGGGGACTAGCGGGCATAATGAGCAGTTCTTC
CDR3 protein: CATRGTSGHNEQFF
V gene: TRBV15
CDR3 length: 14
J gene: TRBJ2-1
clone size: NA
D gene: TRBD2

CDR3 DNA: TGCGCCAGCAGGCTGACTAGTTCCTACGAGCAGTACTTC
CDR3 protein: CASRLTSSYEQYF
V gene: TRBV5-1
CDR3 length: 13
J gene: TRBJ2-7
clone size: NA
D gene: NA

CDR3 DNA: TGTGCCAGCAAGATTGAGGGCTTGGGAAAACTGTTTTTT
CDR3 protein: CASKIEGLGKLFF
V gene: TRBV2
CDR3 length: 13
J gene: TRBJ1-4
clone size: NA
D gene: NA

CDR3 DNA: TGCAGCGTGGGGACTAGCGGAGCCTACGAGCAGTACTTC
CDR3 protein: CSVGTSGAYEQYF
V gene: TRBV29-1
CDR3 length: 13
J gene: TRBJ2-7
clone size: medium-sized
D gene: TRBD2

CDR3 DNA: TGTGCCAGCAACAACTCAGGGAGGAATCAGCCCCAGCATTTT
CDR3 protein: CASNNSGRNQPQHF
V gene: TRBV6-4
CDR3 length: 14
J gene: TRBJ1-5
clone size: NA
D gene: NA

CDR3 DNA: TGTGCCAGCAGTAATTCCGGGACAGGGCGTTTCACTGAAGCTTTCTTT
CDR3 protein: CASSNSGTGRFTEAFF
V gene: TRBV28
CDR3 length: 16
J gene: TRBJ1-1
clone size: NA
D gene: TRBD1

CDR3 DNA: TGTGCCAGCAGACCGGGGGGGACAGGGGTTCCCTCTGGGGCCAACGTCCTGACTTTC
CDR3 protein: CASRPGGTGVPSGANVLTF
V gene: TRBV14
CDR3 length: 19
J gene: TRBJ2-6
clone size: NA
D gene: TRBD1

CDR3 DNA: TGTGCCAGCAGCCGGGACCGACGGACCTACAATGAGCAGTTCTTC
CDR3 protein: CASSRDRRTYNEQFF
V gene: TRBV7-2
CDR3 length: 15
J gene: TRBJ2-1
clone size: NA
D gene: NA

CDR3 DNA: TGTGCCAGCAGCCAAGTTCGATCGAACACCATATATTTT
CDR3 protein: CASSQVRSNTIYF
V gene: TRBV14
CDR3 length: 13
J gene: TRBJ1-3
clone size: once
D gene: NA

CDR3 DNA: TGCGCCAGCAGCCACCCTACCCCCGGCAGCGGAACAAGCTCCTACAATGAGCAGTTCTTC
CDR3 protein: CASSHPTPGSGTSSYNEQFF
V gene: TRBV4-1
CDR3 length: 20
J gene: TRBJ2-1
clone size: NA
D gene: NA

CDR3 DNA: TGCGCCAGCAGCTTGGGTTTGGCGGGAGGTTCACCAGCCACAGATACGCAGTATTTT
CDR3 protein: CASSLGLAGGSPATDTQYF
V gene: TRBV5-1
CDR3 length: 19
J gene: TRBJ2-3
clone size: NA
D gene: TRBD2

CDR3 DNA: TGTGCCACCAGCAGAGATCTGGTCTCAGGGTTCGGAAACACCATATATTTT
CDR3 protein: CATSRDLVSGFGNTIYF
V gene: TRBV15
CDR3 length: 17
J gene: TRBJ1-3
clone size: NA
D gene: NA

CDR3 DNA: TGTGCCAGCAGCTTGCGGGGGGCTGATACGCAGTATTTT
CDR3 protein: CASSLRGADTQYF
V gene: TRBV5-4
CDR3 length: 13
J gene: TRBJ2-3
clone size: few
D gene: NA

CDR3 DNA: TGTGCCACCAGCATTGGGGGCGGGAGGCCCCTGGGTGAGCAGTACTTC
CDR3 protein: CATSIGGGRPLGEQYF
V gene: TRBV15
CDR3 length: 16
J gene: TRBJ2-7
clone size: NA
D gene: TRBD2

CDR3 DNA: TGTGCCAGCAGACCCGACAGTAACCACGAGCAGTACTTC
CDR3 protein: CASRPDSNHEQYF
V gene: TRBV6-6
CDR3 length: 13
J gene: TRBJ2-7
clone size: NA
D gene: NA

CDR3 DNA: TGTGCCAGCAGCTTGGGTAGCGGGGATTCCTACGAGCAGTACTTC
CDR3 protein: CASSLGSGDSYEQYF
V gene: TRBV7-3
CDR3 length: 15
J gene: TRBJ2-7
clone size: NA
D gene: TRBD2

CDR3 DNA: TGTGCCAGCAGCCCTAGTGCAGAGGGATATGGCTACACCTTC
CDR3 protein: CASSPSAEGYGYTF
V gene: TRBV9
CDR3 length: 14
J gene: TRBJ1-2
clone size: NA
D gene: NA

CDR3 DNA: TGCGCCAGCAGCATGACTAGCGGGAGCAATGAGCAGTTCTTC
CDR3 protein: CASSMTSGSNEQFF
V gene: TRBV5-1
CDR3 length: 14
J gene: TRBJ2-1
clone size: once
D gene: TRBD2

CDR3 DNA: TGTGCCAGCAGCTTAACTCCAACAGGCGGTGGCTACACCTTC
CDR3 protein: CASSLTPTGGGYTF
V gene: TRBV7-3
CDR3 length: 14
J gene: TRBJ1-2
clone size: NA
D gene: NA

CDR3 DNA: TGTGCCAGCAGCCGGGAGGGACAGGGGGGCAATCAGCCCCAGCATTTT
CDR3 protein: CASSREGQGGNQPQHF
V gene: TRBV4-2
CDR3 length: 16
J gene: TRBJ1-5
clone size: NA
D gene: TRBD1

CDR3 DNA: TGCGCCAGCAGTAGTAGCGGGAGCACAGATACGCAGTATTTT
CDR3 protein: CASSSSGSTDTQYF
V gene: TRBV5-1
CDR3 length: 14
J gene: TRBJ2-3
clone size: NA
D gene: TRBD2

CDR3 DNA: TGTGCCAGCAGTCCCTATGGCTACACCGGCATCTTGAACTATGGCTACACCTTC
CDR3 protein: CASSPYGYTGILNYGYTF
V gene: TRBV5-4
CDR3 length: 18
J gene: TRBJ1-2
clone size: NA
D gene: NA

CDR3 DNA: TGTGCCAGCAGCCAAGACCCTTGGCCCGAGCAGTACTTC
CDR3 protein: CASSQDPWPEQYF
V gene: TRBV14
CDR3 length: 13
J gene: TRBJ2-7
clone size: few
D gene: NA

CDR3 DNA: TGTGCCAGCAGCCCACTAGCGGGAGGCTTAACGAACACCGGGGAGCTGTTTTTT
CDR3 protein: CASSPLAGGLTNTGELFF
V gene: TRBV7-9
CDR3 length: 18
J gene: TRBJ2-2
clone size: NA
D gene: TRBD2

CDR3 DNA: TGTGCCAGCAGCTTAGAGACTAGTTACGAGCAGTACTTC
CDR3 protein: CASSLETSYEQYF
V gene: TRBV7-2
CDR3 length: 13
J gene: TRBJ2-7
clone size: NA
D gene: NA

CDR3 DNA: TGTGCCTTCGGTACCGGGGAGCTGTTTTTT
CDR3 protein: CAFGTGELFF
V gene: TRBV30
CDR3 length: 10
J gene: TRBJ2-2
clone size: NA
D gene: NA

CDR3 DNA: TGTGCCAGCAGTTTACAGGGGAGTGGAAACGAGCAGTACTTC
CDR3 protein: CASSLQGSGNEQYF
V gene: TRBV6-5
CDR3 length: 14
J gene: TRBJ2-7
clone size: NA
D gene: TRBD1

CDR3 DNA: TGTGCCAGCAGCATGACACATCCCTACGAGCAGTACTTC
CDR3 protein: CASSMTHPYEQYF
V gene: TRBV7-6
CDR3 length: 13
J gene: TRBJ2-7
clone size: NA
D gene: NA

CDR3 DNA: TGTGCCAGCAGTCCCCAGGACGTTAATCAGCCCCAGCATTTT
CDR3 protein: CASSPQDVNQPQHF
V gene: TRBV27
CDR3 length: 14
J gene: TRBJ1-5
clone size: NA
D gene: NA

CDR3 DNA: TGTGCCTGGAGTTTGGACTTCTACAATGAGCAGTTCTTC
CDR3 protein: CAWSLDFYNEQFF
V gene: TRBV30
CDR3 length: 13
J gene: TRBJ2-1
clone size: NA
D gene: NA

CDR3 DNA: TGCGCCAGCAGCCAAGAAGGGACAAACATTCAGTACTTC
CDR3 protein: CASSQEGTNIQYF
V gene: TRBV4-1
CDR3 length: 13
J gene: TRBJ2-4
clone size: NA
D gene: NA

CDR3 DNA: TGTGCCAGCAGACCGACGCAAACCTACGAGCAGTACTTC
CDR3 protein: CASRPTQTYEQYF
V gene: TRBV28
CDR3 length: 13
J gene: TRBJ2-7
clone size: few
D gene: NA

CDR3 DNA: TGTGCCAGTAGTGGGGACAGGGGGCCCTCTAACTATGGCTACACCTTC
CDR3 protein: CASSGDRGPSNYGYTF
V gene: TRBV19
CDR3 length: 16
J gene: TRBJ1-2
clone size: NA
D gene: TRBD1

CDR3 DNA: TGTGCCAGCCCCCCAAATGAGCAGTTCTTC
CDR3 protein: CASPPNEQFF
V gene: TRBV7-2
CDR3 length: 10
J gene: TRBJ2-1
clone size: NA
D gene: NA

CDR3 DNA: TGTGCCAGCAGCTCAACCGGACAGAACACAGATACGCAGTATTTT
CDR3 protein: CASSSTGQNTDTQYF
V gene: TRBV11-2
CDR3 length: 15
J gene: TRBJ2-3
clone size: NA
D gene: NA

CDR3 DNA: TGTGCCAGCAGCTTGGGCGGACAGGTGGCAAATCAGCCCCAGCATTTT
CDR3 protein: CASSLGGQVANQPQHF
V gene: TRBV5-6
CDR3 length: 16
J gene: TRBJ1-5
clone size: NA
D gene: TRBD1

CDR3 DNA: TGTGCCAGCAGCCCGCAGCGGGACTCCTACAATGAGCAGTTCTTC
CDR3 protein: CASSPQRDSYNEQFF
V gene: TRBV9
CDR3 length: 15
J gene: TRBJ2-1
clone size: medium-sized
D gene: TRBD2

CDR3 DNA: TGTGCCAGCAGTCGGGACAGCAACACCGGGGAGCTGTTTTTT
CDR3 protein: CASSRDSNTGELFF
V gene: TRBV6-1
CDR3 length: 14
J gene: TRBJ2-2
clone size: NA
D gene: TRBD1

CDR3 DNA: TGTGCCAGCAGCCCCAGAGTACGGACGAACACCGGGGAGCTGTTTTTT
CDR3 protein: CASSPRVRTNTGELFF
V gene: TRBV7-6
CDR3 length: 16
J gene: TRBJ2-2
clone size: NA
D gene: NA

CDR3 DNA: TGTGCCACCAGCAGGACAGCCGGTGAAAAACTGTTTTTT
CDR3 protein: CATSRTAGEKLFF
V gene: TRBV15
CDR3 length: 13
J gene: TRBJ1-4
clone size: NA
D gene: NA

CDR3 DNA: TGTGCCAGCTCGAGGGGCTACTCTGGAAACACCATATATTTT
CDR3 protein: CASSRGYSGNTIYF
V gene: TRBV6-5
CDR3 length: 14
J gene: TRBJ1-3
clone size: NA
D gene: NA

CDR3 DNA: TGTGCCAGCAGCCGACGTCCTGGAAGCTCCTACGAGCAGTACTTC
CDR3 protein: CASSRRPGSSYEQYF
V gene: TRBV14
CDR3 length: 15
J gene: TRBJ2-7
clone size: NA
D gene: NA

CDR3 DNA: TGTGCCAGCAGCGTTCGGGACCAGGCACCCCTCCCGGGTACGCAGTATTTT
CDR3 protein: CASSVRDQAPLPGTQYF
V gene: TRBV9
CDR3 length: 17
J gene: TRBJ2-3
clone size: NA
D gene: NA

CDR3 DNA: TGTGCCAGCAGCCGCGGGGCAGGGGCTGGAAACACCATATATTTT
CDR3 protein: CASSRGAGAGNTIYF
V gene: TRBV7-2
CDR3 length: 15
J gene: TRBJ1-3
clone size: NA
D gene: NA

CDR3 DNA: TGTGCCAGCAGCTTCGACAGGCTCGACGAGCAGTACTTC
CDR3 protein: CASSFDRLDEQYF
V gene: TRBV11-3
CDR3 length: 13
J gene: TRBJ2-7
clone size: NA
D gene: NA

CDR3 DNA: TGTGCCAGCAGGAGGGCAGGGCAATCTTCGGAGACCCAGTACTTC
CDR3 protein: CASRRAGQSSETQYF
V gene: TRBV27
CDR3 length: 15
J gene: TRBJ2-5
clone size: NA
D gene: NA

CDR3 DNA: TGCGCCAGCAGCCAAAACCTTTTTACCGGGGAGCTGTTTTTT
CDR3 protein: CASSQNLFTGELFF
V gene: TRBV4-1
CDR3 length: 14
J gene: TRBJ2-2
clone size: few
D gene: NA

CDR3 DNA: TGTGCCAGCAGTGCTATGGGACAGTCGTCCTACGAGCAGTACTTC
CDR3 protein: CASSAMGQSSYEQYF
V gene: TRBV2
CDR3 length: 15
J gene: TRBJ2-7
clone size: NA
D gene: TRBD1

CDR3 DNA: TGTGCCAGCAGCTTGACAGGGTTTCAGCCCCAGCATTTT
CDR3 protein: CASSLTGFQPQHF
V gene: TRBV7-9
CDR3 length: 13
J gene: TRBJ1-5
clone size: NA
D gene: TRBD1

CDR3 DNA: TGTGCCAGCAGAAACCGGGGACAGGGTGAAGCTTTCTTT
CDR3 protein: CASRNRGQGEAFF
V gene: TRBV25-1
CDR3 length: 13
J gene: TRBJ1-1
clone size: NA
D gene: TRBD1

CDR3 DNA: TGTGCCAGCAGCTTGGGGCTGGTGGTGGGGCAGTACTTC
CDR3 protein: CASSLGLVVGQYF
V gene: TRBV11-3
CDR3 length: 13
J gene: TRBJ2-7
clone size: NA
D gene: NA

CDR3 DNA: TGTGCCACCAGCCAGGGCCGACCGGGACAGGGGTTTCTCGATGAGCAGTTCTTC
CDR3 protein: CATSQGRPGQGFLDEQFF
V gene: TRBV15
CDR3 length: 18
J gene: TRBJ2-1
clone size: once
D gene: TRBD1

CDR3 DNA: TGTGCCAGCAGCTATGGGGATCTCAATCCTGGAAACACCATATATTTT
CDR3 protein: CASSYGDLNPGNTIYF
V gene: TRBV11-3
CDR3 length: 16
J gene: TRBJ1-3
clone size: NA
D gene: NA

CDR3 DNA: TGTGCCAGCTCACCATTCTCGGATAAGGGCCCTGAAGCTTTCTTT
CDR3 protein: CASSPFSDKGPEAFF
V gene: TRBV18
CDR3 length: 15
J gene: TRBJ1-1
clone size: NA
D gene: NA

CDR3 DNA: TGTGCCAGCTCACCCTGGGGGACAGGCAACACCGGGGAGCTGTTTTTT
CDR3 protein: CASSPWGTGNTGELFF
V gene: TRBV18
CDR3 length: 16
J gene: TRBJ2-2
clone size: NA
D gene: TRBD1

CDR3 DNA: TGTGCCAGCGCTAGACAGGACCTCACTGAAGCTTTCTTT
CDR3 protein: CASARQDLTEAFF
V gene: TRBV25-1
CDR3 length: 13
J gene: TRBJ1-1
clone size: NA
D gene: NA